These 32 T cell receptor beta chains were all obtained from the same sample, sequenced in a study of shared clonotypes between healthy human individuals. Naive CD8 populations comprised CD45RO-negative cells positively selected for CCR7, excluding terminally differentiated effector memory CD45RA+ cells. Sequencing was performed with immunoSEQ multiplex PCR; in TCRdb, only in-frame clones are kept and a portion is missing. The sample gives about 2.1 million clones, 85% to 95% of which show up once; roughly 1.7% is in the top ten. Sequenced input: naive CD8+ T cells from PBMCs. The receptors originated from a man aged 18 to 29 in good health. Some clones in this sample may be carry-over from other donors' samples.

To note about this clone: This CDR3 is also generated by other DNA sequences in the sample. The V gene is TRBV9, the J gene TRBJ2-7, with D possibly being TRBD2 (5 bases). The germline V gene encodes CDR1 SGDLS and CDR2 YYNGEE. The germline V and J ends were trimmed by 0 bases and 5 bases, with 12 bases remaining between them. The CDR3 runs 14 residues. CDR3 loop: CASSVAGLGDEQYF. CDR3 coding DNA: TGTGCCAGCAGCGTAGCGGGTCTCGGGGACGAGCAGTACTTC.

A word on this clone: The sample carries other DNA sequences with the same CDR3. The chain's CDR3 is CAWRGTGVYEQYF. The CDR3 DNA sequence: TGTGCCTGGAGGGGCACAGGGGTTTACGAGCAGTACTTC. V is TRBV30 and J is TRBJ2-7; 7 bases are shared with TRBD1. V lost 3 bases and J lost 4; bases outside the gene matches: 6. The germline V gene has CDR1 GTSNPN and CDR2 SVGIG (reference sequence). CDR3 length: 13 amino acids.

This clone appeared once. V gene TRBV19 combines with J gene TRBJ1-2; 12 bases are a match to TRBD1. Germline V gives CDR1 LNHDA, CDR2 SQIVND (reference sequence). Germline trimming cut 6 bases from V and 8 bases from J; bases unmatched to any gene: 7. CDR3 length: 14 amino acids. The CDR3 nucleotides read TGTGCCAGTAGCCCGGGGGACAGGGGGCCCGGCTACACCTTC. It yields the protein CASSPGDRGPGYTF.

The CDR3 sequence: CASSPSPSYGYTF. CDR3 nucleotide sequence: TGCGCCAGCAGCCCGTCACCAAGCTATGGCTACACCTTC. The J gene is TRBJ1-2, the V gene TRBV5-1; D ambiguous. Germline V gene data show CDR1 as SGHRS and CDR2 as YFSETQ. CDR3 length: 13 amino acids. Trimming cost V 4 bases and J 4 bases, with 11 bases left between them.

The rearrangement uses TRBV27 and TRBJ2-7, with D possibly TRBD2 on 5 matching bases. In germline, CDR1 is MNHEY, CDR2 SMNVEV (reference sequence). The CDR3 is made up of 15 amino acids. V was trimmed by 2 bases and J by 0 bases, leaving 11 bases between them. As DNA, the CDR3 is TGTGCCAGCAGTTTAACGGGAAGCCTCTCCTACGAGCAGTACTTC. This gives the protein CASSLTGSLSYEQYF.

V and J are TRBV7-6 and TRBJ2-5, with D hard to call. The CDR3 loop spans 16 amino acids. CDR1 and CDR2 from the germline V gene are SGHVS and FNYEAQ. The germline V and J ends were trimmed by 0 bases and 4 bases, with 15 bases remaining between them. CDR3 loop: CASSLAGQYLVETQYF. Here the CDR3 DNA reads TGTGCCAGCAGCTTAGCAGGGCAGTATCTTGTAGAGACCCAGTACTTC.

This chain connects TRBV7-9 to TRBJ2-1; D perhaps matches TRBD1 (5 bases). The CDR3 has 14 amino acids. CDR1 and CDR2 (germline): SEHNR, FQNEAQ (reference sequence). V lost 5 bases and J 8 bases, leaving 16 bases between the germline ends. This CDR3 reads CASSQPPRVDEQFF. The CDR3 region has the DNA TGTGCCAGCAGCCAACCACCCAGGGTAGATGAGCAGTTCTTC.

The gene calls are TRBV4-1 and TRBJ1-1; no definite D call. The CDR3 sequence is 14 residues long. Trimming shortened V by 5 bases and J by 6 bases, and 16 bases separated the two germline ends. Germline values: CDR1 MGHRA, CDR2 YSYEKL. For the CDR3, the DNA is TGCGCCAGCAGCGTGCGGTCCACTAGGGCTGAAGCTTTCTTT. This translates into CASSVRSTRAEAFF.

This clone was seen more than once but under ten times. The chain uses TRBV27 and TRBJ1-5, with 12 bases lining up with TRBD1. V shed 8 bases, J shed 5 bases, and the junction held 4 bases outside the gene matches. Germline lookup yields CDR1 MNHEY and CDR2 SMNVEV (reference sequence). The CDR3 covers 14 residues. For the CDR3, the DNA is TGTGCCAGCGCGGGACAGGGGGCCGATCAGCCCCAGCATTTT. The encoded protein is CASAGQGADQPQHF.

This clone was recorded once. The chain links TRBV9 to TRBJ1-1, with 7 bases identical to TRBD1. Germline values: CDR1 SGDLS, CDR2 YYNGEE. The J segment lost 8 bases and the V segment lost 4 bases, leaving 5 bases of the junction unmatched. The CDR3 extends over 12 amino acids. The CDR3 sequence: CASSRGGPEAFF. In nucleotides, the CDR3 is TGTGCCAGCAGCCGAGGGGGCCCCGAAGCTTTCTTT. Supplemented by reference TRBV9 and TRBJ1-1, the full variable domain reads DSGVTQTPKHLITATGQRVTLRCSPRSGDLSVYWYQQSLDQGLQFLIQYYNGEERAKGNILERFSAQQFPDLHSELNLSSLELGDSALYFCASSRGGPEAFFGQGTRLTVV.

This chain connects TRBV27 to TRBJ2-7; a weak D match, TRBD1 (5 bases). This CDR3 is built from 19 residues. Germline assignment: CDR1 MNHEY and CDR2 SMNVEV (reference sequence). Trimming pared 5 bases from V and 5 bases from J, leaving 31 bases between. CDR3 nucleotide sequence: TGTGCCAGCAGTCCACCCTCCCACCTGAGTATCGGCCCCAGGGACGAGCAGTACTTC. Translating it yields CASSPPSHLSIGPRDEQYF.

Comments on this clone: Other DNA sequences from this sample encode an identical CDR3 as well. The chain links TRBV19 to TRBJ1-4, with D hard to call. V lost 5 bases and J lost 5, with 12 bases in between. CDR1 is LNHDA, CDR2 SQIVND, per germline (reference sequence). The CDR3 covers 14 residues. The CDR3 DNA sequence: TGTGCCAGTAGTCCGATTCGTGGAAATGAAAAACTGTTTTTT. Translation: CASSPIRGNEKLFF. The complete variable domain, with remaining parts taken from reference TRBV19 and TRBJ1-4, reads DGGITQSPKYLFRKEGQNVTLSCEQNLNHDAMYWYRQDPGQGLRLIYYSQIVNDFQKGDIAEGYSVSREKKESFPLTVTSAQKNPTAFYLCASSPIRGNEKLFFGSGTQLSVL.

The chain uses TRBV18 and TRBJ2-7; 7 bases fit TRBD2. The CDR3 length is 16 residues. The ends lost 2 bases at V and 5 bases at J; junction bases unmatched: 12. The V gene's germline CDR1 is KGHSH and CDR2 LQKENI. CDR3: CASSPARGAGEHEQYF. The CDR3 region has the DNA TGTGCCAGCTCACCAGCCCGTGGGGCGGGAGAGCACGAGCAGTACTTC. Full variable domain (remainder filled in from reference TRBV18 and TRBJ2-7): NAGVMQNPRHLVRRRGQEARLRCSPMKGHSHVYWYRQLPEEGLKFMVYLQKENIIDESGMPKERFSAEFPKEGPSILRIQQVVRGDSAAYFCASSPARGAGEHEQYFGPGTRLTVT.

In the case of this clone: Distinct nucleotide sequences in the sample also encode this CDR3. The chain combines TRBV9 with TRBJ2-7; no clear D gene. The V end was cut by 1 base, the J end by 3 bases, with 11 bases between. This CDR3 region has 14 residues. Germline lookup yields CDR1 SGDLS and CDR2 YYNGEE. The CDR3 DNA sequence: TGTGCCAGCAGCGTAAGACCCACTGACTACGAGCAGTACTTC. Translated: CASSVRPTDYEQYF.

The chain employs TRBV4-1 and TRBJ1-5; TRBD1 might be the D (6 bases). This CDR3 comprises 15 residues. Per germline, CDR1 MGHRA and CDR2 YSYEKL. Trimming cost V 2 bases and J 3 bases, with 11 bases left between them. The CDR3 DNA is TGCGCCAGCAGCCAACAGGGGACGCACAATCAGCCCCAGCATTTT. It is translated as CASSQQGTHNQPQHF.

A single count supports this clone. Other DNA sequences within the sample encode an identical CDR3. DNA for the CDR3: TGTGCCAGCAGCCTGGGGCAGAGCTCTGGAAACACCATATATTTT. Translated, it gives CASSLGQSSGNTIYF. The chain has TRBV9 and TRBJ1-3, with D perhaps matching TRBD1 (5 bases). Trimming removed 4 bases at V and 0 bases at J, with 11 bases between. Germline V gene sequence: CDR1 SGDLS, CDR2 YYNGEE. This CDR3 has 15 amino acids. The full variable domain, its missing parts supplied by reference TRBV9 and TRBJ1-3, is DSGVTQTPKHLITATGQRVTLRCSPRSGDLSVYWYQQSLDQGLQFLIQYYNGEERAKGNILERFSAQQFPDLHSELNLSSLELGDSALYFCASSLGQSSGNTIYFGEGSWLTVV.

J is TRBJ2-7 and V is TRBV18; no clear D gene. Germline CDR1 is KGHSH and CDR2 is LQKENI. CDR3 length equals 15 residues. V was shortened by 2 bases and J by 5 bases, with 16 bases between the two germline ends. CDR3 in DNA: TGTGCCAGCTCACCATTGAAGATAGGAGAACACGAGCAGTACTTC. Its translation: CASSPLKIGEHEQYF.

Comment on this clone: This CDR3 is also generated by other DNA sequences in the sample. The chain employs TRBV7-3 and TRBJ2-7, with 10 bases lining up with TRBD1. CDR1 and CDR2 from the germline V gene are SGHTA and FQGTGA. V shed 5 bases, J shed 5 bases, and the junction held 3 bases outside the gene matches. The CDR3 consists of 13 residues. The CDR3 spells CASSLTGGHEQYF. DNA for the CDR3: TGTGCCAGCAGCCTGACAGGGGGCCACGAGCAGTACTTC.

The V gene is TRBV27, the J gene TRBJ2-1; D remains unclear. CDR1 is MNHEY and CDR2 is SMNVEV in the germline V gene (reference sequence). Trimming removed 4 bases from V and 5 bases from J, with 12 bases in between. There are 14 residues in the CDR3. In nucleotides, the CDR3 is TGTGCCAGCAGTTCCTCATTAAAAAACAATGAGCAGTTCTTC. Translation gives CASSSSLKNNEQFF.

V and J are TRBV25-1 and TRBJ1-2; no clear D gene. The CDR3 contains 12 residues. Germline-derived CDR1 and CDR2 are MGHDK and SYGVNS. Between the trimmed V and J ends, which lost 1 base and 8 bases, there was a span of 8 bases. The CDR3 reads CASSEFSSGYTF. The DNA of the CDR3 is TGTGCCAGCAGTGAATTCTCTTCGGGCTACACCTTC.

The chain employs TRBV5-4 and TRBJ2-7; 8 bases are shared with TRBD1. Germline-derived CDR1 and CDR2 are SGHNT and YYREEE (reference sequence). The CDR3 sequence is 14 residues long. With 2 bases clipped from V and 3 bases from J, the junction kept 4 bases outside the gene matches. Here the CDR3 DNA reads TGTGCCAGCAGCTTTCGTGACAGGGGCTACGAGCAGTACTTC. Translation gives CASSFRDRGYEQYF.

This clone appeared a single time. V usage is TRBV6-5 and J usage is TRBJ2-7; D is unclear. Germline V gives CDR1 MNHEY, CDR2 SVGAGI. CDR3 length: 15 residues. The V end lost 1 base, the J end lost 0 bases, and 10 bases lay between the germline ends. The CDR3 nucleotides are TGTGCCAGCAGTTACTACCCATACGCCTCCTACGAGCAGTACTTC. It codes for CASSYYPYASYEQYF.

The rearrangement uses TRBV6-5 and TRBJ1-2; no clear D. CDR1 is MNHEY and CDR2 is SVGAGI in the germline V gene. The CDR3 runs 14 residues. Trimming took 2 bases from V and 4 from J, leaving 11 bases between them. The CDR3 coding sequence is TGTGCCAGCAGTTACGGTGGGCAGAGCTATGGCTACACCTTC. Its protein product is CASSYGGQSYGYTF.

The V gene is TRBV5-6, the J gene TRBJ2-1; 12 nucleotides match TRBD2. Losses at the gene ends were 3 bases for V and 4 bases for J; bases not matched to a gene: 5. Germline V CDR1 and CDR2: SGHDT, YYEEEE. The CDR3 extends over 16 amino acids. CDR3 coding DNA: TGTGCCAGCAGCTGGGCGACTAGCGGGAGTTACAATGAGCAGTTCTTC. Its protein product is CASSWATSGSYNEQFF.

The chain has TRBV18 and TRBJ2-2; the D gene is possibly TRBD1 (6 bases). The CDR3 is 15 amino acids. The germline CDR1 and CDR2 sequences are KGHSH and LQKENI. V was trimmed by 3 bases and J by 6 bases, leaving 14 bases between them. CDR3: CASSPTGHSPGELFF. For the CDR3, the DNA is TGTGCCAGCTCACCTACGGGACATTCCCCCGGGGAGCTGTTTTTT. The full variable domain, completed using reference TRBV18 and TRBJ2-2, is NAGVMQNPRHLVRRRGQEARLRCSPMKGHSHVYWYRQLPEEGLKFMVYLQKENIIDESGMPKERFSAEFPKEGPSILRIQQVVRGDSAAYFCASSPTGHSPGELFFGEGSRLTVL.

The chain combines TRBV4-1 with TRBJ2-1; 9 bases map to TRBD2. V lost 1 base and J lost 8; bases outside the gene matches: 9. The CDR3 extends over 16 amino acids. Germline CDR1 MGHRA, CDR2 YSYEKL. CDR3 in DNA: TGCGCCAGCAGCCAAGCAGCGGGAGGTATGTTAGATGAGCAGTTCTTC. Protein sequence: CASSQAAGGMLDEQFF.

The CDR3 region has the DNA TGTGCCAGCAGCTTGTTAGGGGGAAGCAATCAGCCCCAGCATTTT. Translation gives CASSLLGGSNQPQHF. The rearrangement links TRBV5-6 to TRBJ1-5, with D possibly matching TRBD1 (6 bases). The CDR3 contains 15 residues. Between the trimmed V and J ends, which lost 1 base and 1 base, there was a span of 9 bases. The germline gives CDR1 SGHDT, CDR2 YYEEEE.

The gene calls are TRBV7-2 and TRBJ2-2; a possible D gene is TRBD2 (5 bases). Per germline, CDR1 SGHTA and CDR2 FQGNSA. V dropped 3 bases and J dropped 1 base, with 15 bases sitting between them. The CDR3 totals 17 residues. Written as DNA, the CDR3 is TGTGCCAGCAGCTTTCCGAGGGCCGGAAAGAACACCGGGGAGCTGTTTTTT. This sequence encodes CASSFPRAGKNTGELFF.

The table lists this clone with a count of one. V is TRBV5-1 and J is TRBJ2-7, with 7 bases lining up with TRBD2. The CDR3 is made up of 15 amino acids. The V segment lost 7 bases and the J segment 4 bases; nucleotides outside the gene matches: 14. Germline loops: CDR1 SGHRS, CDR2 YFSETQ. The CDR3 loop reads CASGSVAGEAYEQYF. CDR3 nucleotides: TGCGCCAGCGGGTCTGTGGCGGGAGAGGCTTACGAGCAGTACTTC.

The J gene is TRBJ2-1, the V gene TRBV9, with 9 positions matching TRBD2. CDR3 size: 16 residues. Trimming at V came to 3 bases and at J to 4 bases, leaving 8 bases not matched to a gene. Germline CDR1 is SGDLS and CDR2 is YYNGEE. The CDR3 loop is CASSGRLADGYNEQFF. In nucleotides, the CDR3 is TGTGCCAGCAGCGGACGACTAGCGGACGGATACAATGAGCAGTTCTTC.

This rearrangement joins TRBV10-2 to TRBJ1-2; D not resolved. The CDR3 contains 14 residues. The germline V and J ends were trimmed by 3 bases and 7 bases, with 15 bases remaining between them. Per germline, CDR1 WSHSY and CDR2 SAAADI. DNA of the CDR3: TGCGCCAGCAGTGACAGCATGACGCGGGTTGGCTACACCTTC. Its translation: CASSDSMTRVGYTF.

The V gene is TRBV21-1, the J gene TRBJ2-5; the table's D call, TRBD1, was not checked against the DNA. TRBV21-1 is annotated as a pseudogene. There are 14 residues in the CDR3. Written as DNA, the CDR3 is TGTGCCAAAATGAACAGGGAGTTGACAGAGACCCAGTACTTC. Translation: CAKMNRELTETQYF.